Described below is a single T cell receptor (beta chain) sequence and its context. Germline CDR1 is LNHDA and CDR2 is SQIVND (reference sequence). The CDR3 spans 14 residues. V shed 1 base and J shed 3 bases, with 10 bases lying between them. The source of the sample is a study of blood T cell repertoires in COVID-19. Study-wide context: Samples taken during acute and convalescent COVID-19 were collected in the United States, Italy and Spain. From T cells, B-cell-depleted T cells, or PBMCs came the material, which was cDNA or gDNA.

Study processing details: Quantification of nucleated cells was approximated via reference gene primer amplification. The data were produced by immunoSEQ multiplex PCR, yet TCRdb's version contains in-frame clones alone and is incomplete. V, J and clone size are those of that table, while D and trimming were read from the DNA. The table includes about 120,000 clones, around 78% detected once. What was sequenced was peripheral blood. The chain carries TRBV19 and TRBJ2-7; no definite D call. The TCR sequence derives from a man aged 25-40 years with acute or convalescent COVID-19. The CDR3 bases are TGTGCCAGTAGTATAGTACACAGAAACTACGAGCAGTACTTC. Translation gives CASSIVHRNYEQYF.